The rows below give T cell receptor beta chains drawn from one sample of a study of blood T cell repertoires in COVID-19. The protocol was immunoSEQ multiplex PCR, while the TCRdb copy is restricted to in-frame clones and leaves out a portion. This table holds about 190,000 clones, 65% to 80% found once. The specimen was PBMCs or T cells enriched from blood (not recorded which). Source of these receptors: a woman in her 50s with acute COVID-19. The CDR3 runs from the conserved cysteine through the conserved F or W. A D gene is named only where the DNA matches it firmly. Rows may omit the clone size; those that give it use once, few, many or a size class.

size | J | V | D | CDR3 | DNA
NA | TRBJ1-5 | TRBV19 | NA | CASSGGRGGQPQHF | TGTGCCAGTAGTGGTGGGAGGGGAGGTCAGCCCCAGCATTTT
NA | TRBJ1-6 | TRBV7-6 | TRBD1 | CASSLVGTGNSPLHF | TGTGCCAGCAGCTTAGTAGGGACAGGGAATTCACCCCTCCACTTT
few | TRBJ1-2 | TRBV5-6 | NA | CASSSVRGNNYGYTF | TGTGCCAGCAGCTCCGTGAGGGGGAATAACTATGGCTACACCTTC
NA | TRBJ2-1 | TRBV14 | TRBD2 | CASSRRQRGSSYNEQFF | TGTGCCAGCAGCCGCCGTCAGCGGGGGAGCTCCTACAATGAGCAGTTCTTC
few | TRBJ1-4 | TRBV5-5 | NA | CASSWGPGNQLFF | TGTGCCAGCAGCTGGGGTCCCGGGAACCAACTGTTTTTT
NA | TRBJ2-2 | TRBV29-1 | NA | CSVDLYGAGGELFF | TGCAGCGTTGATTTGTATGGAGCGGGCGGGGAGCTGTTTTTT
NA | TRBJ2-5 | TRBV29-1 | NA | CSVDGLSDF | TGCAGCGTTGATGGGCTTTCAGACTTC
NA | TRBJ1-5 | TRBV29-1 | NA | CSVARGGDQPQHF | TGCAGCGTTGCCCGCGGAGGCGATCAGCCCCAGCATTTT
NA | TRBJ1-4 | TRBV4-2 | NA | CASSQEAGFNEKLFF | TGTGCCAGCAGCCAAGAAGCAGGGTTTAATGAAAAACTGTTTTTT
NA | TRBJ1-5 | TRBV28 | TRBD1 | CASTTVDRTANQPQHF | TGTGCCAGCACCACCGTGGACAGGACGGCCAATCAGCCCCAGCATTTT
few | TRBJ2-3 | TRBV27 | NA | CASSFNTDTQYF | TGTGCCAGCAGTTTTAACACAGATACGCAGTATTTT
many | TRBJ1-6 | TRBV6-5 | NA | CASSYGSSGTDSPLHF | TGTGCCAGCAGTTACGGTTCGTCGGGGACTGATTCACCCCTCCACTTT
NA | TRBJ1-6 | TRBV19 | TRBD1 | CASSPDREGSPLHF | TGTGCCAGTAGTCCCGACAGGGAAGGATCACCCCTCCACTTT
NA | TRBJ2-4 | TRBV25-1 | NA | CARAGTRLAKNIQYF | TGTGCCAGAGCGGGGACACGACTAGCCAAAAACATTCAGTACTTC
NA | TRBJ1-3 | TRBV6-5 | NA | CASSYSRGSGNTIYF | TGTGCCAGCAGTTACTCGAGGGGGTCTGGAAACACCATATATTTT
NA | TRBJ1-6 | TRBV18 | NA | CASSPPRKPGNSPLHF | TGTGCCAGCTCACCGCCTAGAAAACCGGGTAATTCACCCCTCCACTTT
NA | TRBJ1-2 | TRBV4-3 | TRBD1 | CASSQARGSTNYGYTF | TGCGCCAGCAGCCAAGCCAGGGGGTCGACCAACTATGGCTACACCTTC
NA | TRBJ1-3 | TRBV28 | NA | CASSLGGASGNTIYF | TGTGCCAGCAGTTTAGGGGGCGCCTCTGGAAACACCATATATTTT
NA | TRBJ1-2 | TRBV10-1 | NA | CASSHKINYGYTF | TGCGCCAGCAGCCACAAGATTAACTATGGCTACACCTTC
few | TRBJ2-4 | TRBV19 | TRBD2 | CASSMSGGAKNIQYF | TGTGCCAGTAGTATGAGCGGGGGGGCCAAAAACATTCAGTACTTC
NA | TRBJ2-3 | TRBV5-1 | NA | CASSFLVGGPGDTQYF | TGCGCCAGCAGTTTTCTTGTGGGGGGGCCGGGAGATACGCAGTATTTT
NA | TRBJ2-2 | TRBV6-2/TRBV6-3 | TRBD2 | CASSPRTSGGQNTGELFF | TGTGCCAGCAGCCCGCGGACTAGCGGGGGTCAGAACACCGGGGAGCTGTTTTTT
NA | TRBJ1-1 | TRBV19 | TRBD1 | CASSIRGQGGEAFF | TGTGCCAGTAGTATCAGGGGACAGGGCGGTGAAGCTTTCTTT
NA | TRBJ1-4 | TRBV27 | TRBD1 | CASAIGTGGGANEKLFF | TGTGCCAGCGCGATCGGGACAGGGGGCGGGGCTAATGAAAAACTGTTTTTT
NA | TRBJ1-3 | TRBV6-2/TRBV6-3 | NA | CASSYRQASGNTIYF | TGTGCCAGCAGTTACAGGCAGGCCTCTGGAAACACCATATATTTT
NA | TRBJ1-1 | TRBV19 | TRBD1 | CASSRDRVTGTEAFF | TGTGCCAGTAGTCGCGACAGGGTGACAGGGACTGAAGCTTTCTTT
NA | TRBJ2-5 | TRBV3-1/TRBV3-2 | TRBD2 | CASSAPGLDQETQYF | TGTGCCAGCAGTGCACCGGGACTAGATCAAGAGACCCAGTACTTC
NA | TRBJ1-4 | TRBV29-1 | NA | CSTRRGGEKLFF | TGCAGCACCCGCCGGGGTGGTGAAAAACTGTTTTTT